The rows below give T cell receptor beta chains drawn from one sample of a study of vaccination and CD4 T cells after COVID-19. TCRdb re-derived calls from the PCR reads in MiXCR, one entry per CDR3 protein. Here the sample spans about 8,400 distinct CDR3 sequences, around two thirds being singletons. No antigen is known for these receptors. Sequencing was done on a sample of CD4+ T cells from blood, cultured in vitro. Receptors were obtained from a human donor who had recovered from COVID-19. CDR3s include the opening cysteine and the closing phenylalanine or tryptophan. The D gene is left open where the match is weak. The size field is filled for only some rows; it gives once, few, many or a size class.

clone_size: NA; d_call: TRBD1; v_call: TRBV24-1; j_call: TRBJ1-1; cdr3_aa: CATESTGGNTEAFF; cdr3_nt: TGTGCCACCGAGAGTACAGGGGGGAACACTGAAGCTTTCTTT
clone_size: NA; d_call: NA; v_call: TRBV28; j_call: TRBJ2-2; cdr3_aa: CASRGATNTGELFF; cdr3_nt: TGTGCCAGCAGAGGGGCAACGAACACCGGGGAGCTGTTTTTT
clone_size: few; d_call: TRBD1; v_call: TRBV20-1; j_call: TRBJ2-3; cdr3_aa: CSAGDRVDTQYF; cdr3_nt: TGCAGTGCGGGAGACAGGGTCGATACGCAGTATTTT
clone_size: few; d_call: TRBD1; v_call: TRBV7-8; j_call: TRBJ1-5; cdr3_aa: CASSLGRQGIGQPQHF; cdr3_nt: TGTGCCAGCAGCTTGGGACGACAGGGGATTGGTCAGCCCCAGCATTTT
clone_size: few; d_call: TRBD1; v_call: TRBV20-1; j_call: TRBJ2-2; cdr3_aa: CSATIDRANTGELFF; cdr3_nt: TGCAGTGCAACAATCGACAGGGCGAACACCGGGGAGCTGTTTTTT
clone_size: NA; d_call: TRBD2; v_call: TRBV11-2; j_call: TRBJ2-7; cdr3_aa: CASRSTSGGTYEQYF; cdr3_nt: TGTGCCAGCAGATCGACTAGCGGGGGAACCTACGAGCAGTACTTC
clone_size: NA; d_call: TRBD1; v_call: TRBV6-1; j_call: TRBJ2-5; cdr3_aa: CASTQTGKQETQYF; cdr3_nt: TGTGCCAGCACCCAGACAGGGAAGCAAGAGACCCAGTACTTC
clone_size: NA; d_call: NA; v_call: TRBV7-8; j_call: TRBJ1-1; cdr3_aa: CASSSRGSAEAFF; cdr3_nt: TGTGCCAGCAGTTCGAGGGGGTCGGCTGAAGCTTTCTTT
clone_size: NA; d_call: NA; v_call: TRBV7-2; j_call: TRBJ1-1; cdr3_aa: CASSQDPNTEAFF; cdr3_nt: TGTGCCAGCAGCCAGGACCCGAACACTGAAGCTTTCTTT
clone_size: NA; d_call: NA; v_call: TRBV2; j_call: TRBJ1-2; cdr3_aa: CASSEESVFYGYTF; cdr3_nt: TGTGCCAGCAGTGAAGAGTCAGTTTTCTATGGCTACACCTTC
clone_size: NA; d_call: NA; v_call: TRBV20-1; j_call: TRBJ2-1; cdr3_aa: CSARVKTSYNEQFF; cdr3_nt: TGCAGTGCTAGAGTGAAAACCTCCTACAATGAGCAGTTCTTC
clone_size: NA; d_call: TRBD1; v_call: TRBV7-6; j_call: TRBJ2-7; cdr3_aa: CASSLSRTGTGKSYEQYF; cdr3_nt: TGTGCCAGCAGCTTAAGCCGCACCGGGACAGGGAAATCCTACGAGCAGTACTTC
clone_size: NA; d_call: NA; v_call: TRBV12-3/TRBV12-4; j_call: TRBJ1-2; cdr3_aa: CASSWATGIYGYTF; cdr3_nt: TGTGCCAGCAGTTGGGCGACAGGAATCTATGGCTACACCTTC
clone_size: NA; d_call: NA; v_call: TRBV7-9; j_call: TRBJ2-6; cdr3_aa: CASSRGGANVLTF; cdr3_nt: TGTGCCAGCAGCCGAGGTGGGGCCAACGTCCTGACTTTC
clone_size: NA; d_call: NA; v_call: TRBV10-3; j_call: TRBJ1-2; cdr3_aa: CAISERGYYGYTF; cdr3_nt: TGTGCCATCAGTGAAAGAGGTTACTATGGCTACACCTTC
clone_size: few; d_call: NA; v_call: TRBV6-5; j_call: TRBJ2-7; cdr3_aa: CASSYGGLGSYEQYF; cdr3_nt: TGTGCCAGCAGTTACGGGGGGCTAGGATCCTACGAGCAGTACTTC
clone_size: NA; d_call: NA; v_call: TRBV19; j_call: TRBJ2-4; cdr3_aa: CATSISGTQRGNTKNIQYF; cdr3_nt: TGTGCCACCTCGATTTCCGGGACCCAGAGAGGTAATACCAAAAACATTCAGTACTTC